This T cell receptor beta chain was recovered during a study of blood T cells in healthy people across ages. A J-beta primer mix and a sample-barcoded 5' primer were used in a second PCR of roughly 6 to 12 cycles. A 12-random-nucleotide template-switch adaptor tagged each cDNA molecule. MiXCR was run by TCRdb on the 5' RACE reads, yielding one entry per CDR3 protein. Among around 1,800,000 distinct CDR3 sequences, approximately 39% were seen once, and the ten largest hold 20% to 25%. Details on this clonotype: One junction end does not reproduce the germline sequence, and a read error may be involved.

Looked up from germline, CDR1 is LGHNA and CDR2 is YSLEER. This CDR3 is built from 18 residues. Material for sequencing was blood. This sequence joins TRBV4-3 and TRBJ1-1; weak D call: TRBD1 (6 bases). The TCR was taken from a human donor in good health. CDR3 loop: CASGQDLGTGLPETEAFF. The CDR3 nucleotides are TGCGCCAGCGGCCAAGATCTTGGCACAGGGCTTCCGGAGACTGAAGCTTTCTTT.